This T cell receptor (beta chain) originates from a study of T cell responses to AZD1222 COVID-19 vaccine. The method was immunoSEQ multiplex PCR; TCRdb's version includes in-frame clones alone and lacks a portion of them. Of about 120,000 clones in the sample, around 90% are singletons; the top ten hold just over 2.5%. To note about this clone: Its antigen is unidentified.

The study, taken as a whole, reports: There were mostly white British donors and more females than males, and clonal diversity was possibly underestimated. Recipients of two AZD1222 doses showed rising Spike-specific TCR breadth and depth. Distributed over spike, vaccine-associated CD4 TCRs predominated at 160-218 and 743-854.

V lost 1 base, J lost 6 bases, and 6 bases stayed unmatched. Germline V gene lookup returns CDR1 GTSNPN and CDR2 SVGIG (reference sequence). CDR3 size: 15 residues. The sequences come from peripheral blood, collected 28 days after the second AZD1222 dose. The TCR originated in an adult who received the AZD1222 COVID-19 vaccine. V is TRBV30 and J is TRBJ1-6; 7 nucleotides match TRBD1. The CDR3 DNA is TGTGCCTGGAGTGGTACAGCAGGGGGTAATTCACCCCTCCACTTT. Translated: CAWSGTAGGNSPLHF.